This is a list of T cell receptor beta chains from one sample in a study of blood T cells in healthy people across ages. TCRdb re-called the 5' RACE reads through MiXCR, storing one row per CDR3 protein. Of about 1.6 million distinct CDR3 sequences in the sample, roughly 32% were seen once. The sample consisted of blood. The origin of the receptors is a woman aged 25 to 39 in good health. CDR3s include the opening cysteine and the closing phenylalanine or tryptophan. Fields, in order: V gene, J gene, D gene, clone size, CDR3 length, CDR3 protein, CDR3 DNA. D genes are given only for firm matches. Size is omitted from some rows. Given values are once, few, many or a class for expanded clones.

>TRBV2|TRBJ1-2|.|.|13
CASIRKVNYGYTF
TGTGCCAGCATCCGAAAGGTTAACTATGGCTACACCTTC
>TRBV20-1|TRBJ1-5|.|.|14
CSAPEGEGRQPQHF
TGCAGTGCCCCTGAGGGTGAGGGGCGACAGCCCCAGCATTTT
>TRBV7-9|TRBJ1-2|.|few|15
CASSPTFRRKAGYTF
TGTGCCAGCAGCCCGACTTTCCGGCGCAAGGCGGGCTACACCTTC
>TRBV21-1|TRBJ2-5|.|.|14
CASRMTGGGETQYF
TGTGCCAGCAGGATGACAGGGGGCGGAGAGACCCAGTACTTC
>TRBV5-1|TRBJ2-3|TRBD2|.|18
CASSIRVTSGARTDTQYF
TGCGCCAGCAGCATCCGTGTGACTAGCGGGGCCCGCACAGATACGCAGTATTTT
>TRBV4-1|TRBJ2-5|TRBD2|few|16
CASSQVSGRRVETQYF
TGCGCCAGCAGCCAAGTTAGCGGGAGGAGGGTAGAGACCCAGTACTTC
>TRBV20-1|TRBJ1-6|.|few|14
CSARVGTSKSPLHF
TGCAGTGCTAGAGTGGGGACAAGCAAGTCACCCCTCCACTTT
>TRBV6-1|TRBJ1-1|TRBD1|many|17
CASSPTPRQGRDTEAFF
TGTGCCAGCAGCCCGACACCAAGACAGGGGAGGGACACTGAAGCTTTCTTT
>TRBV27|TRBJ2-7|TRBD1|.|16
CASSPMRTGDSYEQYF
TGTGCCAGCAGCCCAATGAGGACAGGGGACTCCTACGAGCAGTACTTC
>TRBV25-1|TRBJ2-7|.|few|14
CASSPRASVHEQYF
TGTGCCAGCAGTCCACGGGCGTCCGTTCACGAGCAGTACTTC
>TRBV12-3/TRBV12-4|TRBJ1-2|.|many|13
CASMFQGQEGYTF
TGTGCCAGCATGTTCCAGGGCCAGGAAGGCTACACCTTC
>TRBV7-9|TRBJ1-4|.|few|11
CASSAGQTLFF
TGTGCCAGCAGCGCGGGACAAACACTGTTTTTT
>TRBV20-1|TRBJ2-6|TRBD2|.|18
CSARIASGSSSGANVLTF
TGCAGTGCTAGGATCGCTAGCGGGAGCAGCTCTGGGGCCAACGTCCTGACTTTC
>TRBV4-2|TRBJ1-1|.|.|15
CASSPRDGSPLEAFF
TGTGCCAGCAGCCCTAGGGACGGGAGCCCCCTTGAAGCTTTCTTT
>TRBV20-1|TRBJ2-7|.|.|16
CSARDLTGLREYEQYF
TGCAGTGCTAGAGATCTTACAGGGTTGCGGGAGTACGAGCAGTACTTC
>TRBV6-7|TRBJ2-7|TRBD1|.|15
CAIIPSGTGSYEQYF
TGTGCCATCATACCTAGTGGGACAGGGTCCTACGAGCAGTACTTC
>TRBV10-3|TRBJ1-5|.|.|15
CAISDYGADGQPQHF
TGTGCCATCAGTGATTATGGGGCCGACGGTCAGCCCCAGCATTTT
>TRBV5-1|TRBJ2-3|.|many|16
CASSFGRGVATDTQYF
TGCGCCAGCAGCTTCGGCCGAGGGGTGGCCACAGATACGCAGTATTTT
>TRBV10-3|TRBJ2-1|.|few|17
CAISESGSRSSYNEQFF
TGTGCCATCAGTGAGTCAGGTTCGCGAAGCTCCTACAATGAGCAGTTCTTC
>TRBV29-1|TRBJ2-3|.|.|14
CSVEFGASTDTQYF
TGCAGCGTTGAGTTCGGGGCCAGCACAGATACGCAGTATTTT
>TRBV4-1|TRBJ2-5|.|few|18
CASSQDGKGLGGVETQYF
TGCGCCAGCAGCCAAGATGGGAAGGGACTAGGGGGCGTGGAGACCCAGTACTTC
>TRBV5-1|TRBJ2-3|.|few|15
CASSRQGPWGDTQYF
TGCGCCAGCAGCCGCCAAGGACCCTGGGGGGATACGCAGTATTTT
>TRBV20-1|TRBJ2-3|.|.|15
CSARASQRGTDTQYF
TGCAGTGCTAGAGCTTCCCAGCGAGGCACAGATACGCAGTATTTT
>TRBV4-1|TRBJ2-5|.|.|15
CASNQDGGGWKTQYF
TGCGCCAGCAACCAAGATGGCGGGGGCTGGAAGACCCAGTACTTC
>TRBV2|TRBJ2-1|.|few|15
CASSPSGERYNEQFF
TGTGCCAGCAGTCCTTCGGGGGAGAGGTACAATGAGCAGTTCTTC
>TRBV4-1|TRBJ2-7|.|few|16
CASSQVVVASNYEQYF
TGCGCCAGCAGCCAAGTAGTTGTGGCTAGTAACTACGAGCAGTACTTC
>TRBV6-5|TRBJ2-7|TRBD1|.|13
CASTDRGVSEQYF
TGTGCCAGCACAGACAGGGGGGTGAGCGAGCAGTACTTC
>TRBV5-1|TRBJ2-1|TRBD1|few|15
CASSLVGQGDNEQFF
TGCGCCAGCAGCTTGGTGGGACAGGGTGACAATGAGCAGTTCTTC
>TRBV3-1|TRBJ2-7|TRBD1|many|16
CASSLRTGAVYYEQYF
TGTGCCAGCAGCCTTCGGACAGGGGCCGTATACTACGAGCAGTACTTC
>TRBV20-1|TRBJ2-3|TRBD1|.|15
CSAPSGTASPDTQYF
TGCAGTGCTCCTTCCGGGACAGCCTCCCCAGATACGCAGTATTTT
>TRBV30|TRBJ1-2|TRBD1|.|16
CARRPLSTGTGDGYTF
TGTGCCCGGAGACCTCTGTCAACCGGGACAGGGGATGGCTACACCTTC
>TRBV12-3/TRBV12-4|TRBJ2-7|TRBD2|few|16
CASSLGSGGLGYEQYF
TGTGCCAGCAGTTTAGGTAGCGGGGGGCTGGGCTACGAGCAGTACTTC
>TRBV15|TRBJ1-2|.|few|12
CATSRASGGYTF
TGTGCCACCAGCAGAGCCTCGGGAGGCTACACCTTC
>TRBV12-3/TRBV12-4|TRBJ2-1|TRBD2|.|14
CAGTSSGIKKEQFF
TGTGCCGGCACCTCTAGCGGGATAAAAAAGGAGCAGTTCTTC
>TRBV20-1|TRBJ2-5|.|few|17
CSATTYLWGSSQETQYF
TGCAGTGCCACGACCTACCTATGGGGCAGTAGCCAAGAGACCCAGTACTTC
>TRBV5-6|TRBJ2-5|TRBD2|few|17
CASSSKGVAGLQETQYF
TGTGCCAGCAGCTCCAAGGGTGTAGCGGGCCTACAAGAGACCCAGTACTTC
>TRBV30|TRBJ1-5|.|few|13
CAWRSGLYQPQHF
TGTGCCTGGAGGTCTGGACTTTATCAGCCCCAGCATTTT